These T cell receptor beta chains were read from a single sample in a study of glioma-infiltrating T cells. TCRdb called the multiplex PCR reads again in MiXCR, with one record for every CDR3 protein. Here the sample spans 160,000 or so distinct CDR3 sequences, more than 35% being singletons. Sample: glioma tissue, nonneoplastic brain tissue, or PBMCs (not recorded which). These receptors were taken from a human donor with low-grade glioma or glioblastoma, undergoing nonglioma brain surgery, or in good health (not recorded which). Both conserved end residues are part of each CDR3. D genes are given only for firm matches. A clone size is listed for some rows: how often the clone was seen (once, few, many), or a class if it is expanded.

TGCGCCATCAGCCCCGCCAACGGGAGGGCCCAAGAGACCCAGTACTTC	CAISPANGRAQETQYF	TRBD2	TRBV4-1	TRBJ2-5	.
TGTGCCAGCAGCCGATCTACAGGGGAGAATGAAAAACTGTTTTTT	CASSRSTGENEKLFF	TRBD1	TRBV7-9	TRBJ1-4	few
TGTGCCAGCAGTTCCCAGGGGACCGGGGAGCTGTTTTTT	CASSSQGTGELFF	.	TRBV7-9	TRBJ2-2	few
TGTGCCAGCAGGGAGCAACATCAAATGGCCTACGAGCAGTACTTC	CASREQHQMAYEQYF	.	TRBV6-1	TRBJ2-7	many
TGTGCCAGCAGCCTGGACAGGGGAGCCTACGAGCAGTACTTC	CASSLDRGAYEQYF	TRBD1	TRBV5-4	TRBJ2-7	many
TGTGCCAGCAGTTACCCTCTCCACCTACTAGCAGGACGCACAGATACGCGGTATTTT	CASSYPLHLLAGRTDTRYF	.	TRBV6-5	TRBJ2-3	.
TGCAGTGGAGGGAGGGCAGGGGATAAGCAGTATTTT	CSGGRAGDKQYF	.	TRBV20-1	TRBJ2-3	.
TGTGCCAGCAGCTCCCCCCCAGCGGGAGGGATCAATGAGCAGTTCTTC	CASSSPPAGGINEQFF	TRBD2	TRBV5-4	TRBJ2-1	few
TGTGCCAGCAGTGAAGCCCCGGGACAGAACACTGAAGCTTTCTTT	CASSEAPGQNTEAFF	.	TRBV2	TRBJ1-1	many
TGCGCCAGCAGCCAAGATCCAGGGGGCGGTGGAAACACCATATATTTT	CASSQDPGGGGNTIYF	TRBD1	TRBV4-1	TRBJ1-3	.
TGTGCCAGCAGGTGGGCAGGGGGCTCCTACGAGCAGTACTTC	CASRWAGGSYEQYF	TRBD1	TRBV28	TRBJ2-7	many
TGTGCCAGCACCCTGGGACAGGGGAGCAATCAGCCCCAGCATTTT	CASTLGQGSNQPQHF	TRBD1	TRBV2	TRBJ1-5	many
TGTGCCAGCAGTCCCCGGGACACCCTTAACTACGAGCAGTACTTC	CASSPRDTLNYEQYF	.	TRBV6-1	TRBJ2-7	.
TGTGCCAGGAGCCGGACTAGCGGGAGGGGGACCTACGAGCAGTACTTC	CARSRTSGRGTYEQYF	TRBD2	TRBV6-1	TRBJ2-7	.
TGTGCCAGCGGACTAACGGGCAGAGATACGCAGTATTTT	CASGLTGRDTQYF	.	TRBV6-5	TRBJ2-3	.
TGTGCCAGTAGTACATATGTGCTAGCGGGAGCCGATACGCAGTATTTT	CASSTYVLAGADTQYF	TRBD2	TRBV19	TRBJ2-3	once
TGTGCCAGCAGCCCGTCGGGACAGGGATTTAATGAGCAGTTCTTC	CASSPSGQGFNEQFF	TRBD1	TRBV28	TRBJ2-1	many
TGCAGTGCTGTGGACCTGACCCACCAAGAGACCCAGTACTTC	CSAVDLTHQETQYF	.	TRBV20-1	TRBJ2-5	many
TGTGCCAGCAGTAAAGCGGGAGGAGTAACCGGGGAGCTGTTTTTT	CASSKAGGVTGELFF	TRBD2	TRBV6-1	TRBJ2-2	many
TGTGCCAGCTCACCCTTAGCGGGAGGGCCCTCAGGTGATGAGCAGTTCTTC	CASSPLAGGPSGDEQFF	TRBD2	TRBV18	TRBJ2-1	.
TGCAGTGCTTTTGACCCGGGCGGAGGCACTGAAGCTTTCTTT	CSAFDPGGGTEAFF	.	TRBV20-1	TRBJ1-1	many
TGTGCCAGCAGTGCGGACATAAATGAGCAGTTCTTC	CASSADINEQFF	.	TRBV2	TRBJ2-1	.